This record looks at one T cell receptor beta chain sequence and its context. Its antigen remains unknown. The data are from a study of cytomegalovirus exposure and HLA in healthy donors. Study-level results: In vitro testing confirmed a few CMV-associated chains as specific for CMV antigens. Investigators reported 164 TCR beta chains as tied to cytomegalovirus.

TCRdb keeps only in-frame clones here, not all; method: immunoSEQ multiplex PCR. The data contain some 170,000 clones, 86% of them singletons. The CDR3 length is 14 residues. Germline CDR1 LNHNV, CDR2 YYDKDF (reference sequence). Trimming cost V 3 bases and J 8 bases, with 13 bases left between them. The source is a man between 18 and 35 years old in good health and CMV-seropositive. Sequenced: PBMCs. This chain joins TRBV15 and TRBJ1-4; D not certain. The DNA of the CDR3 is TGTGCCACCAGCAGGGTATGGGGAGGGGAAAAACTGTTTTTT. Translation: CATSRVWGGEKLFF.